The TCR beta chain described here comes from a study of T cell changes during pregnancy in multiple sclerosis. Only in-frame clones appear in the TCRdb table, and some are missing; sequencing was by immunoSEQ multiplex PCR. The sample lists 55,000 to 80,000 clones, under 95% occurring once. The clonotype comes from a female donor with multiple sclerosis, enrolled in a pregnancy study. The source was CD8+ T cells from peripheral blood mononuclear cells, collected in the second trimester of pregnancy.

The DNA of the CDR3 is TGTGCCAGCAGCCTAGGACAGGGGGCCGACTACACCTTC. Translated: CASSLGQGADYTF. V gene TRBV6-5 combines with J gene TRBJ1-2; 11 nucleotides match TRBD1. The CDR3 consists of 13 residues. In germline, CDR1 is MNHEY, CDR2 SVGAGI. The V gene end was trimmed by 6 bases and the J gene end by 10 bases; junction bases not matched to a gene: 7.